What follows is one TCR beta chain and its context. Antigen unknown. This record belongs to a study of CD8 T cells in ankylosing spondylitis. Whole-study findings and limits: Researchers reportedly found disease-linked clones significantly enriched in matched ankylosing spondylitis synovial fluid. A TCR beta motif of 7 to 9 highly homologous variants seemed to mark ankylosing spondylitis blood.

TCRdb ran MiXCR on the 5' RACE reads and lists one entry per CDR3 protein. The sample lists hundreds of thousands of distinct CDR3 sequences; approximately 10% were seen once. This receptor was identified in a male donor with ankylosing spondylitis. Sequenced sample: blood, either unsorted or a sorted T cell fraction (not recorded which).

CDR3 residues: CASSLVAEPSPDTQYF. CDR3 sequence (DNA): TGTGCCAGCAGCTTAGTAGCGGAGCCTAGTCCAGATACGCAGTATTTT. The chain recombines TRBV11-2 with TRBJ2-3, with D perhaps matching TRBD2 (6 bases). The CDR3 is made up of 16 amino acids. Germline V gene data show CDR1 as SGHAT and CDR2 as FQNNGV. Trimming removed 1 base from V and 4 bases from J, with 15 bases in between.